This T cell receptor (beta chain) is drawn from a study of control samples from healthy donors and cancer patients. The protocol was immunoSEQ multiplex PCR, while the TCRdb copy is restricted to in-frame clones and leaves out a portion. The sample carries under 150,000 clones, 85% to 90% recorded once. Trimming shortened V by 1 base and J by 5 bases, and 15 bases separated the two germline ends. Germline V lookup: CDR1 MGHRA, CDR2 YSYEKL. The CDR3 contains 17 residues. This sequence originates from an older woman in good health. V usage is TRBV4-1 and J usage is TRBJ1-6; D is possibly TRBD1 (6 bases). Sequenced sample: blood. CDR3 residues: CASSQVLAGANNSPLHF. The CDR3 coding sequence is TGCGCCAGCAGCCAAGTATTAGCAGGGGCTAATAATTCACCCCTCCACTTT.